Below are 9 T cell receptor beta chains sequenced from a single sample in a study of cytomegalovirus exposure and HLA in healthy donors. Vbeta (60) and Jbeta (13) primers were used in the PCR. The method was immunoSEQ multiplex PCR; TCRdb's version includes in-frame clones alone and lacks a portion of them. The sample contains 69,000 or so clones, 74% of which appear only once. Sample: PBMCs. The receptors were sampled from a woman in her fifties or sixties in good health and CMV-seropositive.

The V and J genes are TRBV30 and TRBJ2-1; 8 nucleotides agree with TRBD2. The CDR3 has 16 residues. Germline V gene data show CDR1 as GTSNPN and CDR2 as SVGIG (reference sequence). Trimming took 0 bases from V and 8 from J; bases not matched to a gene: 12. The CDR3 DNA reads TGTGCCTGGAGTGTACTAGTAGCGGGACCGTCGTATGAGCAGTTCTTC. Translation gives CAWSVLVAGPSYEQFF.

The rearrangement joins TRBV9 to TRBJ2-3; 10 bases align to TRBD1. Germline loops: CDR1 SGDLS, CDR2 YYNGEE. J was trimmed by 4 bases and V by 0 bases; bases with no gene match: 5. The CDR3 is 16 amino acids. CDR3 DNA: TGTGCCAGCAGCGTAGGGGACAGGGGAGTCCCAGATACGCAGTATTTT. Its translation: CASSVGDRGVPDTQYF.

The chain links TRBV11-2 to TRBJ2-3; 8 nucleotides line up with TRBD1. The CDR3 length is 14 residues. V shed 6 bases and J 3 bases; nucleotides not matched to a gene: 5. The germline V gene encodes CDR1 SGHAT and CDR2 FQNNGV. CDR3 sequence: CASRRTGSTDTQYF. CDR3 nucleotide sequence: TGTGCCAGCAGACGGACAGGGTCAACAGATACGCAGTATTTT.

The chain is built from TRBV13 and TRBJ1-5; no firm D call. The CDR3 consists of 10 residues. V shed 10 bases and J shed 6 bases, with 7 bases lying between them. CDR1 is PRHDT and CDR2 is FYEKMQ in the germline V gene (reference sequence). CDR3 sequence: CAIPVQPQHF. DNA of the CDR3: TGTGCCATTCCAGTTCAGCCCCAGCATTTT. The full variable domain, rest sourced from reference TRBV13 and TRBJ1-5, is AAGVIQSPRHLIKEKRETATLKCYPIPRHDTVYWYQQGPGQDPQFLISFYEKMQSDKGSIPDRFSAQQFSDYHSELNMSSLELGDSALYFCAIPVQPQHFGDGTRLSIL.

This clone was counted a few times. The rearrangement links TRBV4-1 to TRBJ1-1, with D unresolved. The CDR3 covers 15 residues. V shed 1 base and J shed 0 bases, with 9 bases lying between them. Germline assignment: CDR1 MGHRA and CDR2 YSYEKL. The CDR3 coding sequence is TGCGCCAGCAGCCAAGTCGCCAACATGAACACTGAAGCTTTCTTT. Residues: CASSQVANMNTEAFF.

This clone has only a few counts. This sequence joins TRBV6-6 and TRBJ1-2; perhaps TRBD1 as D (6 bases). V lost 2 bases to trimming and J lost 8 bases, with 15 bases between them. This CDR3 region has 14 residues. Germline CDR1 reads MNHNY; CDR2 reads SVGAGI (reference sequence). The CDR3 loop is CASSYREGEGGYTF. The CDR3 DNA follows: TGTGCCAGCAGTTACCGCGAGGGGGAAGGGGGCTACACCTTC.

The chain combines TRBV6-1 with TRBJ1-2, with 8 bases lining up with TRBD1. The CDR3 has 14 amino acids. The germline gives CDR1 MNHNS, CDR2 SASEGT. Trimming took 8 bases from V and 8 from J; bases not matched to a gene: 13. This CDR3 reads CASHTPSRGQGYTF. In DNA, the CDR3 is TGTGCCAGCCACACCCCAAGCAGGGGGCAGGGCTACACCTTC.

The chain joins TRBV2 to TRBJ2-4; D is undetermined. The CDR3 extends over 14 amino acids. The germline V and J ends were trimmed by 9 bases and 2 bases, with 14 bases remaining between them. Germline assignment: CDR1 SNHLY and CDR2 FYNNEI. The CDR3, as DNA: TGTGCCAGAGCCGATCAGGCCACCAAAAACATTCAGTACTTC. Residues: CARADQATKNIQYF.

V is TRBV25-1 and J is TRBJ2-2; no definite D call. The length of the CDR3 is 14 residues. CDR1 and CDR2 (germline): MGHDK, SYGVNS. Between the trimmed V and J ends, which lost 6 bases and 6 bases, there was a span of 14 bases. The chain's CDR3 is CASRPTGVSGELFF. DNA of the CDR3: TGTGCCAGCAGGCCCACGGGTGTGTCCGGGGAGCTGTTTTTT.